The entry that follows covers one T cell receptor (beta chain) sequence. In the authors' methods: Quantification of nucleated cells was approximated via reference gene primer amplification. The repertoire was sequenced with immunoSEQ multiplex PCR; TCRdb's copy has only in-frame clones and lacks some. V and J calls and clone size are copied from that table; D and trimming were computed from the DNA. This table has hundreds of thousands of clones, around 85% appearing once. The data derive from a study of blood T cell repertoires in COVID-19. Background on the study: The United States, Italy and Spain provided the acute and convalescent COVID-19 samples.

Those who participated ranged in age from 18 to 89 years and resided in 20 to 30 US areas. Two negative PCRs, clearance, or symptom resolution had been documented for recovered Cohort 3 donors. Deletions cut 0 bases from V and 10 bases from J, with 16 bases between. Germline V CDR1 and CDR2: GTSNPN, SVGIG (reference sequence). The CDR3 covers 15 residues. The chain is built from TRBV30 and TRBJ1-6; the D is unclear. The sample taken for sequencing was PBMCs or T cells enriched from blood (not recorded which). This clonotype originated in a young man who had recovered from COVID-19. In DNA, the CDR3 is TGTGCCTGGAGTGTTTCGGAGTGGATAGGCTCACCCCTCCACTTT. Amino acid sequence: CAWSVSEWIGSPLHF.